The text below deals with one TCR beta chain. These data come from a study of blood T cell repertoires in COVID-19. Looking at the study overall: Material from acute and convalescent COVID-19 was sourced from the United States, Italy and Spain. The analysed material was cDNA or gDNA that came from T cells, B-cell-depleted T cells, or PBMCs.

As handled by the study authors: Amplification of reference gene primers provided the estimated nucleated cell counts. Assay used: immunoSEQ multiplex PCR; TCRdb lists only in-frame clones, some missing. V, J and clone size derive from that table, while D and trimming were established from the DNA sequence. This table holds a few hundred thousand clones, approximately 81% found once. CDR3 length: 15 amino acids. The germline V and J ends were trimmed by 2 bases and 0 bases, with 11 bases remaining between them. CDR1 is SQVTM, CDR2 ANQGSEA, per germline. The sequence came from a young woman with acute or convalescent COVID-19. Input material: peripheral blood. The chain joins TRBV29-1 to TRBJ1-3; a possible D gene is TRBD1 (6 bases). The CDR3 sequence: CSVESRTDSGNTIYF. As DNA, the CDR3 is TGCAGCGTTGAAAGCCGGACAGACTCTGGAAACACCATATATTTT.